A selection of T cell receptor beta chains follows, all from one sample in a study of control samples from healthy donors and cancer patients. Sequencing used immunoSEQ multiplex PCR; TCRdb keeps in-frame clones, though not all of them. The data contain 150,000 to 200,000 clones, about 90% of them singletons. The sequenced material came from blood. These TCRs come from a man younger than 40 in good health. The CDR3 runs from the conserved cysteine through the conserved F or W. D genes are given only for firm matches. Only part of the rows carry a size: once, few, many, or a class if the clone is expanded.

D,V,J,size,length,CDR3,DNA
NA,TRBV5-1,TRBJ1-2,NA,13,CASSLVPNYGYTF,TGCGCCAGCAGCTTGGTTCCGAACTATGGCTACACCTTC
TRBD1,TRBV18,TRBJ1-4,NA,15,CASSPLRDREGKLFF,TGTGCCAGCTCACCACTCCGGGACAGGGAAGGAAAACTGTTTTTT
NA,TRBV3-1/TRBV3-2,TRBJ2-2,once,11,CASSRTGELFF,TGTGCCAGCAGCCGGACCGGGGAGCTGTTTTTT
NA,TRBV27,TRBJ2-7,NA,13,CASSLGGNYEQYF,TGTGCCAGCAGTTTGGGCGGTAACTACGAGCAGTACTTC
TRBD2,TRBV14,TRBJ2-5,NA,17,CASSPSKTSGSGETQYF,TGTGCCAGCAGCCCGTCGAAGACTAGCGGGAGCGGAGAGACCCAGTACTTC
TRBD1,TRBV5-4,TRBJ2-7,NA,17,CASSRRRPGQRTYEQYF,TGTGCCAGCAGCCGACGGAGGCCGGGACAGCGAACCTACGAGCAGTACTTC
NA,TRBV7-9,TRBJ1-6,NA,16,CASSSYDSSYNSPLHF,TGTGCCAGCAGCTCCTATGACAGCTCCTATAATTCACCCCTCCACTTT
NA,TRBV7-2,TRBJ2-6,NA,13,CASSPSGANVLTF,TGTGCCAGCAGCCCCTCTGGGGCCAACGTCCTGACTTTC
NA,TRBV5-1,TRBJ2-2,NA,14,CASSLEGTAGELFF,TGCGCCAGCAGCTTGGAAGGGACGGCCGGGGAGCTGTTTTTT
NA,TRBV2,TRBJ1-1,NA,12,CASSFNTEGVFF,TGTGCCAGCAGTTTCAACACGGAGGGGGTTTTCTTT
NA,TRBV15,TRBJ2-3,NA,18,CATSRDKGGPLSGDTQYF,TGTGCCACCAGCAGAGATAAGGGAGGACCCTTGAGTGGCGATACGCAGTATTTT
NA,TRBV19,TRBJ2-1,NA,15,CASSIGLTDYNEQFF,TGTGCCAGTAGTATAGGGTTGACGGATTACAATGAGCAGTTCTTC
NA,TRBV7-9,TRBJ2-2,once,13,CASPGQNTGELFF,TGTGCGTCGCCGGGACAGAACACCGGGGAGCTGTTTTTT
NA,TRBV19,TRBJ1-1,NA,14,CASSHVGLNTEAFF,TGTGCCAGTAGTCATGTGGGCTTGAACACTGAGGCTTTCTTT
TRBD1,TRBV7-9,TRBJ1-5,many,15,CASSLDRQGGQPQHF,TGTGCCAGCAGCTTAGATAGACAGGGTGGACAGCCCCAGCATTTT
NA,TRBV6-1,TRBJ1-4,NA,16,CASSESWGAGNEKLFF,TGTGCCAGCAGTGAAAGTTGGGGGGCAGGTAATGAAAAACTGTTTTTT
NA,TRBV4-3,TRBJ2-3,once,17,CASSQDRSGHRIDTQYF,TGCGCCAGCAGCCAAGATCGTAGCGGCCATAGAATTGATACGCAGTATTTT
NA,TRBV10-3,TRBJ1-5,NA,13,CAISGTSNQPQHF,TGTGCCATCAGTGGAACATCTAATCAGCCCCAGCATTTT
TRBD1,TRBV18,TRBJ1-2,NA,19,CASSPGPRGQGEALNGYTF,TGTGCCAGCTCACCGGGACCCAGGGGACAGGGAGAGGCGCTTAATGGCTACACCTTC
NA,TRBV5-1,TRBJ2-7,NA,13,CASSEGHLYEQYF,TGCGCCAGCAGCGAGGGTCACCTCTACGAGCAGTACTTC
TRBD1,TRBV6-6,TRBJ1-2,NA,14,CASTRQGVTDGYTF,TGTGCCAGCACAAGACAGGGGGTTACTGATGGCTACACCTTC
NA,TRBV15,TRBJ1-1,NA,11,CATSSSFEAFF,TGTGCCACCAGCAGTAGTTTTGAAGCTTTCTTT
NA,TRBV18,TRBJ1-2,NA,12,CASSSDGYGYTF,TGTGCCAGCTCGTCTGACGGATATGGCTACACCTTC
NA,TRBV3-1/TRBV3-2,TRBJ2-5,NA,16,CASRTNPGPIEETQYF,TGTGCCAGCAGGACCAACCCGGGCCCCATTGAGGAGACCCAGTACTTC
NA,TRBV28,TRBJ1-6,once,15,CASRAYQTGESPLHF,TGTGCCAGCAGGGCGTATCAAACAGGAGAGTCACCCCTCCACTTT
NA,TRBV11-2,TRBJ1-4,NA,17,CASSPLDGAALNEKLFF,TGTGCCAGCAGCCCCCTAGATGGGGCGGCCCTTAATGAAAAACTGTTTTTT
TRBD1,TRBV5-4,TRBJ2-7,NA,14,CATQRQGGSYEQYF,TGTGCCACCCAAAGACAGGGCGGTTCCTACGAGCAGTACTTC
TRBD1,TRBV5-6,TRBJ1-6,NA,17,CASASGTGLRENSPLHF,TGTGCCAGCGCATCCGGGACAGGGTTAAGGGAGAATTCACCCCTCCACTTT
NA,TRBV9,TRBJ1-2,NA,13,CASSVDQGSGYTF,TGTGCCAGCAGCGTAGACCAGGGTAGCGGCTACACCTTC
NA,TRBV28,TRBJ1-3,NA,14,CASSLGRVGNTIYF,TGTGCCAGCAGTTTGGGCAGGGTCGGAAACACCATATATTTT
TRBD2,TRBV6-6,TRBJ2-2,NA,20,CASSPPLGLAGGPNTGELFF,TGTGCCAGCAGTCCCCCCCTTGGACTAGCGGGGGGGCCGAACACCGGGGAGCTGTTTTTT
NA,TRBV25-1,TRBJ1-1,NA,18,CASSDFPRGIGVNTEAFF,TGTGCCAGCAGTGATTTTCCAAGGGGAATCGGAGTGAACACTGAAGCTTTCTTT
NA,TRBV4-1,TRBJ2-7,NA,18,CASSQGLMGTHRPYEQYF,TGCGCCAGCAGCCAAGGGTTAATGGGGACACACAGACCCTACGAGCAGTACTTC
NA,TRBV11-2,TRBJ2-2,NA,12,CASLGPAGELFF,TGTGCCAGCCTGGGTCCGGCCGGGGAGCTGTTTTTT
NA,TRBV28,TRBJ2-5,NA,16,CASSFGVEAGWETQYF,TGTGCCAGCAGTTTTGGGGTGGAGGCAGGTTGGGAGACCCAGTACTTC
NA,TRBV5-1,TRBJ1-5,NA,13,CASSLGTNQPQHF,TGCGCCAGCAGCTTGGGAACGAATCAGCCCCAGCATTTT